This entry features one TCR beta chain sequence. The antigen it recognizes is unknown. Base-call qualities are not available, and no considerably larger clone is one nucleotide away. This record comes from a study of cytomegalovirus exposure and HLA in healthy donors (dated by TCRdb to about 2017). Turning to the overall study: According to an earlier analysis of a few hundred of the donors, roughly 180 million T cells yielded 117 million unique TCR beta sequences and approximately 280 Gb of sequence data. An early release covering approximately 600 HLA-typed donors comprised about 290 gigabases of sequencing data and approximately 80 million unique TCR sequences. Among the roughly 430 genotyped donors, around 79% belonged to the genetic ancestry cluster associated with self-reported Caucasian donors. The study aimed to test whether cataloging public T cell receptors could reveal signatures of past pathogen exposure. The study profiled the T cell repertoires of 500 to 800 subjects by immunosequencing and related them to cytomegalovirus serostatus. A separate validation cohort of 100 to 150 different subjects was used in addition to the approximately 670-subject first cohort. High-throughput TCR immunosequencing, statistical association of individual TCRs with disease status, and machine learning were combined to predict cytomegalovirus infection status. In a later analysis, previously published TCR beta repertoires from 500 to 750 donors were re-analyzed and high-resolution HLA genotyping was added so that TCR occurrence patterns could be studied. Rather than using new phenotypic data, the later analysis identified candidate immune exposures from TCR beta sequences and from how often those sequences occurred across donors. To decide whether each TCR beta V gene segment behaved as functional or pseudogenic, an earlier analysis of some 580 of the donors relied on high-throughput TCR beta sequencing. Alongside the repertoire data, information on donor age, sex, ethnicity and CMV serostatus was compiled. A later genetic analysis took genome-wide SNP genotypes for 398 of the 666 donors and used that subset as a discovery cohort. All discovery cohort repertoires had been generated on a single sequencing platform. HLA typing covered class I and class II loci at four-digit resolution. The number of donors typed differed by locus, with about 629-630 for A, B, C, DRB1 and DQB1, around 560 for DQA1, 600 to 610 for DPA1, and approximately 470 for DPB1. Because of strong linkage in the cohort, five DR-DQ haplotypes were treated as single units for association and clustering. Across some 400 genotyped donors of the cohort, an average of 235,054 unique TCR beta nucleotide sequences per donor were sequenced, and approximately 17% of those sequences were non-productive.

The library was obtained by the immunoSEQ multiplex PCR assay. For the multiplex PCR, a mixture combining 60 forward primers for TCR Vbeta segments and 13 reverse primers for TCR Jbeta segments was used. The CDR3 region of rearranged TCR beta genes was amplified from genomic DNA by a multiplex PCR assay. The Illumina HiSeq System was used to sequence the amplified TCR beta libraries as 87-base-pair reads. From the authors' description of their analysis: A later analysis counted approximately 74 million unique TCR beta chains across the 550 to 800 repertoires, and roughly 9.9 million of these chains were shared by at least two donors. A nearest-neighbor algorithm error-corrected the raw reads and collapsed the reads into unique sequences, merging closely related sequences to remove PCR and sequencing errors. CDR3 sequences were aligned to IMGT reference sequences to assign V, D and J gene segments. For a sequence to be retained, at least a six-nucleotide match to both a V gene segment and a J gene segment was required. Rearrangements were called productive when the CDR3 lacked stop codons and stayed in frame with V and J; all others were non-productive. CDR3 was defined by IMGT convention, running from the second conserved V-encoded cysteine to the conserved J-encoded phenylalanine. In an earlier analysis of more than 550 of the donors, sequences lacking an unambiguous match to a single V gene segment were excluded. An earlier analysis of 587 of the donors called V segments functional above 56.7% productive rearrangements and segregating when the between-donor standard deviation exceeded 5%. A statistical classification framework was built for diagnosing cytomegalovirus status from the catalog of TCR beta chain sequences. A later analysis assigned V and J genes by comparing TCR nucleotide sequences with IMGT/GENE-DB human TR gene sequences. The TCRdist pipeline was used in a later analysis to assign CDR3 sequences and most-parsimonious VDJ recombination scenarios. In a later analysis, each TCR beta chain was defined by its CDR3 amino acid sequence together with its V-gene family, and reads without a unique V-gene family were excluded. In a later analysis, around 650 highly shared, low-generation-probability nucleotide sequences were removed to address suspected cross-contamination and a sequencing artifact. A later analysis calculated a clonal expansion index for each public chain from normalized within-repertoire ranks of inferred template counts. Generation probabilities in a later analysis came from a VDJ recombination model fitted to out-of-frame rearrangements, and those results were checked against IGoR. In a later analysis, TCR-TCR, TCR-HLA and TCR-CMV co-occurrence was scored with hypergeometric tests, and a repertoire-size bias correction was applied to TCR pairs. False discovery rates were estimated in a later analysis by permuting HLA or CMV assignments 20 times. A later analysis grouped co-occurring TCRs with DBSCAN, adding TCRdist sequence similarity when clustering within HLA-allele-positive subsets. Repertoires with fewer than 30,000 or more than 120,000 public chains, plus five repertoires with anomalous nucleotide sharing, were excluded from co-occurrence clustering. This is the immuneACCESS table as TCRdb keeps it, with only in-frame sequences that have V and J called. A part of the clones is gone; compared with another copy, unresolved V genes explain less than half, and the rest is unexplained. That table furnishes V, J and clone size, whereas the DNA furnished D and trimming. In all, the sample holds 11,000 to 15,000 clones, and under 70% of those were seen once. Jointly, the top ten make up roughly 18% of the sample.

In total, about 650 healthy bone marrow donors made up the cohort. Cohort members were all nominally healthy when sampled, although unrecorded immune exposures were likely present. The donor tested CMV seropositive and was one of the 289 seropositive cohort members. A peripheral blood sample was provided by each donor, and peripheral blood mononuclear cells were used for TCR beta sequencing. The Qiagen DNeasy Blood Extraction Kit was used to extract genomic DNA from the blood cell samples. The CDR3, from cysteine to phenylalanine, totals 15 residues. Only the CDR3 DNA stays, 45 bases, in frame from base 1. At the junction V is shortened by 1 base and J by 6 bases; bases outside the gene matches: 7. The germline V gene gives CDR1 as MGHRA and CDR2 as YSYEKL. Results and caveats for the whole study, not just this receptor: V-gene and J-gene trimming of TCR beta chains was associated with a missense DCLRE1C variant in a later genetic analysis, and the association was replicated in an independent cohort. In vitro tests confirmed that a few of the cytomegalovirus-associated TCR beta chains recognize cytomegalovirus antigens. Because HLA typing was missing for some donors at each locus, association tests included only the typed subset. This cohort had only TCR beta chains sequenced, and the lack of alpha or paired-chain data limited which features could be detected. A cluster of highly shared sequence variants was judged likely to represent a technical artifact of the sequencing pipeline. In a later analysis, around 15,000 TCR beta sequences were associated with specific HLA alleles at a false discovery rate of 0.05. A later analysis reported that several top co-occurrence clusters appeared linked to parvovirus B19, influenza, CMV and Epstein-Barr virus. A later genetic analysis reported fewer N-insertions in productive TCRs among donors in an Asian-associated ancestry cluster than the roughly 690-donor mean. Roughly uniform sequencing depth across donors was assumed in presence/absence analyses, although this assumption may not hold. A later analysis found that TCR association rates varied across HLA loci, with DRB1 alleles showing the most associated TCRs and HLA-C alleles the fewest. The authors suggested that the approach could potentially be generalized to other disease states and immunological phenotypes. In a later analysis, HLA-associated TCR beta chains were found to be more clonally expanded and to have lower generation probabilities than equally common non-associated chains. Some IMGT-functional V segments, including TRBV6-2 and TRBV6-3, could not be distinguished by the 87-base-pair reads and were therefore excluded. Linkage disequilibrium might explain the correlated functional status among segregating V segments, but an unknown experimental factor could not be ruled out. A further reported finding was that TCR beta sequences accurately predicted the HLA-A and HLA-B alleles for most subjects in the first cohort. When HLA alleles, especially DR and DQ, strongly co-occurred, attributing TCR associations to individual alleles was difficult. A total of about 150 TCR beta chains were listed by the study as associated with cytomegalovirus. Because counts were too low, around 17 rarely observed V segments, including chromosome 9 orphons, were left out of the earlier analysis of approximately 500 of the donors. In an earlier analysis of 587 of the donors, most TCR beta V segments appeared in productive rearrangements about 87% or about 30% of the time, broadly matching IMGT annotations. While some public TCRs were present in many individuals, most TCR sequences turned up only very rarely across donors. The classifier was reported to diagnose cytomegalovirus status with high specificity and sensitivity in both the original and validation cohorts. CMV serostatus was the only immune exposure information available for the cohort. In a later analysis, most CMV-associated TCR beta chains were found to appear HLA-restricted, with HLA associations seemingly driven largely by CMV exposure.

Here the chain combines TRBV4-1 and TRBJ1-1; 8 bases in between match TRBD1. The sequence was collected from a woman in her 50s in good health and CMV-seropositive. Sequenced material: PBMCs. The DNA sequence reads TGCGCCAGCAGCCAAGCACCCGGGACAGGCCCTGAAGCTTTCTTT. Its amino acids are CASSQAPGTGPEAFF.